The rows below give T cell receptor beta chains drawn from one sample of a study of cytomegalovirus exposure and HLA in healthy donors. Sequencing was performed with immunoSEQ multiplex PCR; in TCRdb, only in-frame clones are kept and a portion is missing. The data show 90,000 to 150,000 clones, 60% to 85% seen once. The specimen was PBMCs. These TCRs come from a woman aged 40 to 55 in good health and CMV-seropositive. The conserved cysteine and the conserved F or W are not part of the CDR3 here. Fields, in order: CDR3 protein, J gene, V gene, CDR3 length, clone size. Clone size is stated in some rows and not others, as once, few, many or a class when expanded.

AWRQYTIGIADTQY,TRBJ2-3,TRBV30,14,.
ASSTGGWTEAF,TRBJ1-1,TRBV2,11,.
ASSLVQANYGYT,TRBJ1-2,TRBV5-1,12,.
AISLGQGPNEQY,TRBJ2-7,TRBV10-3,12,.
ATRHPGKETQY,TRBJ2-5,TRBV15,11,.
ASSFSGGKTYEQY,TRBJ2-7,TRBV28,13,.
ASSSLTTRRDEQF,TRBJ2-1,TRBV13,13,few
ASNMTDRGGLYNEQF,TRBJ2-1,TRBV7-9,15,.
ASTEDSPTETQY,TRBJ2-5,TRBV2,12,.
ASSVQRNTEAF,TRBJ1-1,TRBV7-2,11,.
ASSLGVFRYEQY,TRBJ2-7,TRBV7-8,12,.
ASSHIPSRGLYGNTEAF,TRBJ1-1,TRBV4-2,17,.
ASSVGTGGMNTEAF,TRBJ1-1,TRBV9,14,.
ASRKEVTAKNIQY,TRBJ2-4,TRBV2,13,.
ASSLGQFDTEAF,TRBJ1-1,TRBV7-9,12,few
ASGLGTPEPNTEAF,TRBJ1-1,TRBV12-5,14,.
AWSHAGGVAYNEQF,TRBJ2-1,TRBV30,14,.
ASSLQGARTEAF,TRBJ1-1,TRBV5-1,12,.
ASRPTGGSGNTIY,TRBJ1-3,TRBV6-5,13,.
ASSEGLAGPFTDTQY,TRBJ2-3,TRBV6-4,15,once
ASSLGLAGDNEQF,TRBJ2-1,TRBV13,13,.
AWTRTGSGQPQH,TRBJ1-5,TRBV30,12,.
ASSSLSRGRDEKLF,TRBJ1-4,TRBV5-1,14,few
ASSVEGGAQETQY,TRBJ2-5,TRBV2,13,.
ASSGQAYNQPQH,TRBJ1-5,TRBV2,12,.
ASSLPGTDNSPLH,TRBJ1-6,TRBV7-9,13,.
ASSPGILTATEAF,TRBJ1-1,TRBV18,13,.
ASSYQDRTEAF,TRBJ1-1,TRBV6-6,11,.
ASSLRTQETQY,TRBJ2-5,TRBV2,11,few
ASSAGQSNQPQH,TRBJ1-5,TRBV7-2,12,.
AWSVLTDTQY,TRBJ2-3,TRBV30,10,.
ASSQDTGQGSEKLF,TRBJ1-4,TRBV4-2,14,.
ASTRDNQPQH,TRBJ1-5,TRBV7-9,10,.
ASSDRRQGRWYDTGELF,TRBJ2-2,TRBV6-1,17,few
AISDLEGYGYT,TRBJ1-2,TRBV10-3,11,.
SVLRQETYEQY,TRBJ2-7,TRBV29-1,11,.
ASSQGLLRDTEAF,TRBJ1-1,TRBV4-1,13,.
ASSLGQSQETQY,TRBJ2-5,TRBV5-5,12,.
ASGLGAGPSPYNEQF,TRBJ2-1,TRBV5-1,15,.
ASSISGTSGGKETQY,TRBJ2-5,TRBV19,15,.
ASSFGGANEAF,TRBJ1-1,TRBV5-1,11,.
ASSPRQGGRTEAF,TRBJ1-1,TRBV19,13,.
ASLDRVTNEKLF,TRBJ1-4,TRBV6-1,12,.
ASSPTLLTSTDTQY,TRBJ2-3,TRBV18,14,.
ASSLNRDNEQY,TRBJ2-7,TRBV5-8,11,.
AWSGTGEKLF,TRBJ1-4,TRBV30,10,.
ASSSRSGNTIY,TRBJ1-3,TRBV6-5,11,.